A selection of T cell receptor beta chains follows, all from one sample in a study of T-cell reconstitution after alpha-beta-depleted transplantation in children. MiXCR, applied by TCRdb to the PCR reads, yields one record per CDR3 protein. The sample comprises 250,000 to 350,000 distinct CDR3 sequences, more than 8% of which are singletons, and about a tenth rests with the top ten. The sample in question was PBMCs from the stem cell graft donor, obtained from the stem cell graft. The origin of the receptors is a human donor who donated a stem cell graft to a child with SCID. CDR3s include the opening cysteine and the closing phenylalanine or tryptophan. Each record gives: V gene, J gene, D gene, clone size, CDR3 protein, CDR3 DNA. A D gene is named only where the DNA matches it firmly. The size field is filled for only some rows; it gives once, few, many or a size class.

TRBV20-1	TRBJ1-2	NA	few	CSANTGIYGYTF	TGCAGTGCTAACACAGGAATCTATGGCTACACCTTC
TRBV12-3/TRBV12-4	TRBJ2-5	NA	NA	CASSRDQKETQYF	TGTGCCAGCAGTCGGGACCAAAAAGAGACCCAGTACTTC
TRBV12-3/TRBV12-4	TRBJ1-6	TRBD1	few	CASSLGPGQGIGNSPLHF	TGTGCCAGCAGTTTGGGACCGGGACAGGGGATTGGTAATTCACCCCTCCACTTT
TRBV4-2	TRBJ1-1	NA	few	CASKSVRDTNTEAFF	TGTGCCAGCAAATCCGTGCGGGACACAAACACTGAAGCTTTCTTT
TRBV5-1	TRBJ1-2	TRBD1	NA	CASSWGQGGYTF	TGCGCCAGCAGCTGGGGACAGGGCGGCTACACCTTC
TRBV11-2	TRBJ1-1	NA	NA	CASSLIGVRTEAFF	TGTGCCAGCAGCTTAATAGGCGTGAGGACTGAAGCTTTCTTT
TRBV12-3/TRBV12-4	TRBJ2-3	TRBD2	few	CASSWTSGDSDTQYF	TGTGCCAGCAGTTGGACTAGCGGGGACTCAGATACGCAGTATTTT
TRBV12-3/TRBV12-4	TRBJ2-1	TRBD2	many	CASSLARGIMSHEQFF	TGTGCCAGCAGTTTGGCGCGGGGGATAATGTCTCATGAGCAGTTCTTC
TRBV20-1	TRBJ1-2	TRBD1	few	CSAGGAGQGGYGYTF	TGCAGTGCTGGGGGAGCGGGACAGGGAGGGTATGGCTACACCTTC
TRBV27	TRBJ1-5	NA	many	CASSPWKGPNQPQHF	TGTGCCAGCAGTCCCTGGAAGGGGCCCAATCAGCCCCAGCATTTT
TRBV20-1	TRBJ2-7	TRBD1	few	CSAAGTAYEQYF	TGCAGTGCCGCCGGGACAGCCTACGAGCAGTACTTC
TRBV12-3/TRBV12-4	TRBJ1-3	TRBD1	few	CASSSVTGVGNTIYF	TGTGCCAGCAGTTCGGTTACAGGGGTTGGAAACACCATATATTTT
TRBV28	TRBJ2-3	TRBD2	NA	CASSFRGGHRDTQYF	TGTGCCAGCAGTTTTCGGGGGGGGCACAGAGATACGCAGTATTTT
TRBV3-1	TRBJ2-3	TRBD1	many	CASSRVRDRYTDTQYF	TGTGCCAGCAGCCGAGTCCGGGACAGATACACAGATACGCAGTATTTT
TRBV25-1	TRBJ2-6	NA	NA	CASSVGPSSGANVLTF	TGTGCCAGCAGTGTCGGCCCCAGCTCTGGGGCCAACGTCCTGACTTTC